What follows are 26 T cell receptor beta chains derived from one specimen sequenced in a study of OX40 agonist ivuxolimab in advanced cancers. TCRdb's table, derived via immunoSEQ multiplex PCR, lists solely in-frame clones and lacks some. The data contain some 40,000 clones, about 80% of them singletons. The starting material was CD4+ or CD8+ T cells sorted from blood, obtained in a trial of the OX40 agonist ivuxolimab. The origin of the receptors is an adult with an advanced solid tumor such as melanoma, head and neck, liver or kidney cancer.

The rearrangement uses TRBV7-9 and TRBJ2-3, with 8 bases that match TRBD1. This CDR3 region has 16 residues. Looked up from germline, CDR1 is SEHNR and CDR2 is FQNEAQ (reference sequence). With 4 bases clipped from V and 0 bases from J, the junction kept 6 bases outside the gene matches. The CDR3 reads CASSSGTGGSTDTQYF. In nucleotides, the CDR3 is TGTGCCAGCAGCTCCGGGACAGGTGGGAGCACAGATACGCAGTATTTT.

J is TRBJ1-2 and V is TRBV29-1; TRBD1 aligns across 10 bases. V gave up 3 bases and J gave up 4 bases; unmatched junction bases: 2. The CDR3 covers 13 residues. Germline V gene lookup returns CDR1 SQVTM and CDR2 ANQGSEA. This CDR3 reads CSVETGGLYGYTF. Written as DNA, the CDR3 is TGCAGCGTTGAGACAGGGGGCCTCTATGGCTACACCTTC. The full variable domain, with the rest looked up from reference TRBV29-1 and TRBJ1-2, is SAVISQKPSRDICQRGTSLTIQCQVDSQVTMMFWYRQQPGQSLTLIATANQGSEATYESGFVIDKFPISRPNLTFSTLTVSNMSPEDSSIYLCSVETGGLYGYTFGSGTRLTVV.

V is TRBV10-1 and J is TRBJ2-3; D uncertain. V lost 2 bases, J lost 6 bases, and 12 bases lay in between. Per germline, CDR1 WNHNN and CDR2 SYGVQD (reference sequence). CDR3 length: 14 residues. CDR3 bases: TGCGCCAGCAGTGAGAGAGTGGGGAAGGATACGCAGTATTTT. This translates into CASSERVGKDTQYF.

This chain joins TRBV6-6 and TRBJ2-3, with unresolved D. The CDR3 is made up of 12 amino acids. CDR1 and CDR2 from the germline V gene are MNHNY and SVGAGI (reference sequence). Trimming stripped 4 bases from V and 7 bases from J, with 9 bases between. The CDR3 nucleotides read TGTGCCAGCAGTTCCTTAGTGTATACGCAGTATTTT. This codes for CASSSLVYTQYF.

The V call is TRBV18, the J call TRBJ2-5, with TRBD1 identical over 9 bases. The CDR3 consists of 16 residues. Trimming removed 4 bases from V and 5 bases from J; junction bases left unmatched: 11. The germline V gene encodes CDR1 KGHSH and CDR2 LQKENI. The CDR3 DNA reads as TGTGCCAGCTCACGGTCCTCGGGACAGGGAGAGGAGACCCAGTACTTC. Its protein product is CASSRSSGQGEETQYF.

This clone has just a few counts. CDR3 protein: CSVEQNYGYTF. The CDR3 DNA reads TGCAGCGTTGAACAGAACTATGGCTACACCTTC. The chain employs TRBV29-1 and TRBJ1-2; D gene unclear. This CDR3 comprises 11 residues. CDR1 SQVTM and CDR2 ANQGSEA come from the germline V gene. Trimming pared 2 bases from V and 2 bases from J, leaving 3 bases between.

V gene TRBV6-1 combines with J gene TRBJ2-1, with 9 positions matching TRBD2. In germline, CDR1 is MNHNS, CDR2 SASEGT. CDR3 length: 15 residues. J gave up 8 bases and V 2 bases, and 7 bases lay outside the gene matches. CDR3 region: CASSESPSGIYEQFF. The CDR3 region has the DNA TGTGCCAGCAGTGAAAGCCCTAGCGGGATTTATGAGCAGTTCTTC.

This clone has a handful of counts. The V call is TRBV5-4, the J call TRBJ1-2; maybe TRBD1 (6 bases). CDR1 is SGHNT and CDR2 is YYREEE in the germline V gene (reference sequence). With 4 bases removed from V and 4 bases from J, the gap between germline ends came to 14 bases. CDR3 size: 14 residues. DNA of the CDR3: TGTGCCAGCAGCAAGGACAGAATAGGCTATGGCTACACCTTC. Encoded protein: CASSKDRIGYGYTF.

The V and J genes are TRBV6-1 and TRBJ1-5; 7 nucleotides align to TRBD1. Germline loops: CDR1 MNHNS, CDR2 SASEGT. CDR3 length equals 15 residues. Trimming removed 2 bases from V and 2 bases from J; junction bases left unmatched: 3. The CDR3 loop reads CASSERDRGNQPQHF. Here the CDR3 DNA reads TGTGCCAGCAGTGAAAGAGACAGGGGCAATCAGCCCCAGCATTTT.

The J gene is TRBJ1-1, the V gene TRBV10-1, with D hard to call. The germline V gene has CDR1 WNHNN and CDR2 SYGVQD (reference sequence). CDR3 length: 13 amino acids. Trimming took 2 bases from V and 5 from J, leaving 9 bases between them. Here the CDR3 reads CASSEPGGTEAFF. CDR3 nucleotides: TGCGCCAGCAGTGAGCCTGGAGGAACTGAAGCTTTCTTT.

V gene TRBV7-2 combines with J gene TRBJ2-2; D perhaps matches TRBD2 (6 bases). The germline V and J ends were trimmed by 5 bases and 1 base, with 11 bases remaining between them. This CDR3 has 15 amino acids. Looked up from germline, CDR1 is SGHTA and CDR2 is FQGNSA. CDR3 DNA sequence: TGTGCCAGCAGCACTAGACTAGGGAACACCGGGGAGCTGTTTTTT. It yields the protein CASSTRLGNTGELFF.

Written as DNA, the CDR3 is TGCAGCGGAGATATAGCGGGAGTCCACAATGAGCAGTTCTTC. Translation gives CSGDIAGVHNEQFF. The chain links TRBV29-1 to TRBJ2-1; 9 bases agree with TRBD2. J gave up 5 bases and V 7 bases, and 9 bases lay outside the gene matches. Looked up from germline, CDR1 is SQVTM and CDR2 is ANQGSEA. This CDR3 comprises 14 residues.

This clone was found once. This rearrangement joins TRBV19 to TRBJ2-1; 14 bases agree with TRBD2. The CDR3 runs to 15 residues. Looked up from germline, CDR1 is LNHDA and CDR2 is SQIVND (reference sequence). Trimming removed 6 bases from V and 6 bases from J; junction bases left unmatched: 4. The CDR3 nucleotides read TGTGCCAGTAGAGGGACTAGCGGGAGAATCAATGAGCAGTTCTTC. Its protein product is CASRGTSGRINEQFF.

A few counts support this clone. The V gene is TRBV27, the J gene TRBJ2-4; 11 bases are a match to TRBD1. V lost 3 bases and J lost 8; bases outside the gene matches: 6. From germline, CDR1 is MNHEY and CDR2 SMNVEV (reference sequence). The CDR3 totals 15 residues. DNA of the CDR3: TGTGCCAGCAGTTTCGGACAGGGGGCTTGGGACATTCAGTACTTC. It yields the protein CASSFGQGAWDIQYF.

V gene TRBV4-2 combines with J gene TRBJ2-1; unclear D gene. Germline values: CDR1 LGHNA, CDR2 YNFKEQ. This CDR3 contains 13 residues. The ends were cut back, 4 bases at V and 8 bases at J, with 12 bases in the middle. Here the CDR3 DNA reads TGTGCCAGCAGCCCCTCTCCCCGGGATGAGCAGTTCTTC. Translating gives CASSPSPRDEQFF.

This sequence joins TRBV7-6 and TRBJ2-7; 7 bases line up with TRBD1. The CDR3 totals 12 residues. CDR1 and CDR2 (germline): SGHVS, FNYEAQ. Trimming at V came to 3 bases and at J to 5 bases, leaving 1 base not matched to a gene. The CDR3 protein is CASSFGTDEQYF. CDR3 DNA: TGTGCCAGCAGCTTTGGGACAGACGAGCAGTACTTC.

The chain joins TRBV19 to TRBJ1-2; D perhaps matches TRBD1 (6 bases). The germline V and J ends were trimmed by 3 bases and 3 bases, with 11 bases remaining between them. The germline V gene has CDR1 LNHDA and CDR2 SQIVND (reference sequence). The CDR3 length is 14 residues. CDR3 nucleotides: TGTGCCAGTAGTATGCTCGGGGGCGACTATGGCTACACCTTC. It specifies CASSMLGGDYGYTF.

The chain has TRBV7-3 and TRBJ2-5, with 12 nucleotides matching TRBD1. Germline CDR1 reads SGHTA; CDR2 reads FQGTGA. Unmatched junction bases numbered 4, after V lost 5 bases and J lost 0 bases. CDR3 length: 16 amino acids. CDR3 residues: CASSHGTGGYQETQYF. The CDR3 nucleotides read TGTGCCAGCAGCCACGGGACAGGGGGCTACCAAGAGACCCAGTACTTC.

This clone was seen a single time. J is TRBJ2-1 and V is TRBV5-1; D remains ambiguous. The CDR3 covers 15 residues. Germline V gene data show CDR1 as SGHRS and CDR2 as YFSETQ. Trimming stripped 0 bases from V and 6 bases from J, with 13 bases between. The CDR3: CASSLAMGGINEQFF. The DNA of the CDR3 is TGCGCCAGCAGCTTGGCCATGGGTGGGATCAATGAGCAGTTCTTC.

This clone has a single count. An end of the junction differs from the germline gene, which may be a read error. The same CDR3 also results from other DNA sequences found in this sample. This chain connects TRBV30 to TRBJ1-2; possible D gene TRBD1, 5 bases. The CDR3 has 14 residues. Germline V lookup: CDR1 GTSNPN, CDR2 SVGIG (reference sequence). The CDR3 region is CAWGWGRSNYGYTF. The CDR3 DNA reads TGTGCCTGGGGATGGGGGAGAAGTAACTATGGCTACACTTTC. Combining the CDR3 with reference TRBV30 and TRBJ1-2 gives the whole variable domain SQTIHQWPATLVQPVGSPLSLECTVEGTSNPNLYWYRQAAGRGLQLLFYSVGIGQISSEVPQNLSASRPQDRQFILSSKKLLLSDSGFYLCAWGWGRSNYGYTFGSGTRLTVV.

This clone was detected a few times. The J gene is TRBJ1-2, the V gene TRBV10-3; D call uncertain. The V and J ends lost 2 bases and 5 bases respectively, with 18 bases between them. The CDR3 runs 16 residues. Germline CDR1 and CDR2: ENHRY and SYGVKD. The CDR3 DNA follows: TGTGCCATCAGTGAGCCATTCGGTCAGTTCGGTTATGGCTACACCTTC. Translation: CAISEPFGQFGYGYTF.

V and J are TRBV29-1 and TRBJ2-1, with TRBD2 matching over 9 bases. This CDR3 is 12 amino acids long. Germline V gene sequence: CDR1 SQVTM, CDR2 ANQGSEA. After removal of 7 bases from V and 8 bases from J, the junction contained 6 bases not matched to a gene. The CDR3 reads CSARAGGDEQFF. In DNA, the CDR3 is TGCAGCGCCCGTGCGGGAGGGGATGAGCAGTTCTTC.

This clone was seen once. V usage is TRBV18 and J usage is TRBJ1-4; 9 nucleotides match TRBD1. Germline CDR1 is KGHSH and CDR2 is LQKENI. CDR3 length equals 16 residues. Unmatched junction bases numbered 8, after V lost 1 base and J lost 8 bases. The CDR3 nucleotides are TGTGCCAGCTCACCACGAGGAGGGACAGGGAGCGAAAAACTGTTTTTT. Translated: CASSPRGGTGSEKLFF.

The gene calls are TRBV29-1 and TRBJ2-3; D perhaps matches TRBD1 (5 bases). The CDR3 has 13 amino acids. Trimming shortened V by 5 bases and J by 0 bases, and 9 bases separated the two germline ends. Germline values: CDR1 SQVTM, CDR2 ANQGSEA. The CDR3 here is CSVQGPSTDTQYF. The CDR3 bases are TGCAGCGTTCAGGGCCCTAGCACAGATACGCAGTATTTT.

This chain joins TRBV5-1 and TRBJ1-1, with D maybe TRBD1 (5 bases). The CDR3 covers 15 residues. CDR1 and CDR2 from the germline V gene are SGHRS and YFSETQ. Trimming took off 4 bases at V and 4 bases at J, with 17 bases between the two ends. DNA for the CDR3: TGCGCCAGCAGCGCCCGAGACGGGGCTGGCACTGAAGCTTTCTTT. It encodes CASSARDGAGTEAFF. Based on the CDR3 plus reference TRBV5-1 and TRBJ1-1, the full variable domain is KAGVTQTPRYLIKTRGQQVTLSCSPISGHRSVSWYQQTPGQGLQFLFEYFSETQRNKGNFPGRFSGRQFSNSRSEMNVSTLELGDSALYLCASSARDGAGTEAFFGQGTRLTVV.

V usage is TRBV6-5 and J usage is TRBJ1-3; weak D call: TRBD1 (5 bases). Germline V lookup: CDR1 MNHEY, CDR2 SVGAGI. Deletions cut 6 bases from V and 1 base from J, with 13 bases between. This CDR3 has 15 amino acids. The CDR3 DNA reads TGTGCCAGCAGGGAGACAGACGCTTCTGGAAACACCATATATTTT. Translation gives CASRETDASGNTIYF.